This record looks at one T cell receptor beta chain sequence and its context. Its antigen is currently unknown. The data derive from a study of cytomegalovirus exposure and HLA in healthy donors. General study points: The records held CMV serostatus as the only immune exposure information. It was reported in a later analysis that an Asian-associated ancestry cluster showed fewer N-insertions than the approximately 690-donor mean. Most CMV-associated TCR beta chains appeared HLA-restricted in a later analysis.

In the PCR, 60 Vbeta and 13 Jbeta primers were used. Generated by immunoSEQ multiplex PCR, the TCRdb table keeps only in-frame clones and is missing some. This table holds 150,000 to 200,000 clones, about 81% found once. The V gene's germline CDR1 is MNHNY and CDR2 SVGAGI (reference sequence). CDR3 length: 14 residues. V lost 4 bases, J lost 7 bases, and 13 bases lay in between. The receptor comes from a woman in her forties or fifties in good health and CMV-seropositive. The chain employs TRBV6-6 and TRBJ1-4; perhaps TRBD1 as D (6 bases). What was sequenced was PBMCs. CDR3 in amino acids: CASSLGQTSEKLFF. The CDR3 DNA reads TGTGCCAGCAGTTTAGGACAGACAAGTGAAAAACTGTTTTTT.